What follows are 10 T cell receptor beta chains derived from one specimen sequenced in a study of T cell repertoires in ileal Crohn's disease. TCRdb keeps only in-frame clones here, not all; method: immunoSEQ multiplex PCR. Here the sample spans roughly 13,000 clones, about 73% being singletons. The sample taken for sequencing was ileal tissue. Every receptor here comes from an adult with Crohn's disease.

This clone was detected only once. The V gene is TRBV5-6, the J gene TRBJ2-7; TRBD1 might be the D (6 bases). Germline V gene sequence: CDR1 SGHDT, CDR2 YYEEEE. With 2 bases removed from V and 4 bases from J, the gap between germline ends came to 13 bases. The CDR3 spans 14 residues. Here the CDR3 DNA reads TGTGCCAGCAGCTTCGCAGGGGCTCTATACGAGCAGTACTTC. Protein sequence: CASSFAGALYEQYF.

This clone was detected a few times. The gene calls are TRBV30 and TRBJ1-5, with a weak D call TRBD1 (6 bases). Germline V CDR1 and CDR2: GTSNPN, SVGIG (reference sequence). Trimming cost V 2 bases and J 3 bases, with 8 bases left between them. CDR3 length: 13 amino acids. Here the CDR3 reads CAWSRGFNQPQHF. In nucleotides, the CDR3 is TGTGCCTGGAGTAGGGGGTTCAATCAGCCCCAGCATTTT.

The chain combines TRBV7-3 with TRBJ1-1; the D gene is possibly TRBD1 (6 bases). The CDR3 sequence is 13 residues long. Germline V gives CDR1 SGHTA, CDR2 FQGTGA. V gave up 4 bases and J gave up 3 bases, with 9 bases separating them. CDR3 coding DNA: TGTGCCAGCAGCTCGCAGGGGCACACTGAAGCTTTCTTT. It yields the protein CASSSQGHTEAFF.

The chain has TRBV5-5 and TRBJ2-7; 8 bases match TRBD1. V lost 4 bases and J lost 0; bases outside the gene matches: 9. Germline V gives CDR1 SGHKS, CDR2 YYEKEE (reference sequence). There are 16 residues in the CDR3. Here the CDR3 reads CASSNYRTGRSYEQYF. As DNA, the CDR3 is TGTGCCAGCAGCAATTACCGGACAGGGCGCTCCTACGAGCAGTACTTC.

The genes are TRBV30 and TRBJ2-1, with D possibly matching TRBD2 (6 bases). Trimming stripped 7 bases from V and 3 bases from J, with 16 bases between. Germline lookup yields CDR1 GTSNPN and CDR2 SVGIG (reference sequence). CDR3 length: 14 residues. The CDR3, as DNA: TGTGCCTACCCGCGGGGCAGGGACTACAATGAGCAGTTCTTC. This gives the protein CAYPRGRDYNEQFF.

The rearrangement joins TRBV7-3 to TRBJ1-3; TRBD1 might be the D (5 bases). Germline CDR1 reads SGHTA; CDR2 reads FQGTGA. V was clipped by 5 bases and J by 2 bases, with 13 bases between them. The CDR3 totals 15 residues. CDR3 loop: CASSPLRAPGNTIYF. CDR3 nucleotides: TGTGCCAGCAGCCCCCTCAGGGCTCCTGGAAACACCATATATTTT.

About this clone itself: This sample also contains other DNA sequences that code for the same CDR3. This CDR3 is CASSPGQGYEQYF. CDR3 nucleotide sequence: TGTGCCAGCAGCCCGGGACAGGGCTACGAGCAGTACTTC. The chain employs TRBV7-3 and TRBJ2-7, with TRBD1 matching 9 bases. CDR1 is SGHTA and CDR2 is FQGTGA in the germline V gene. This CDR3 region has 13 residues. Losses at the gene ends were 5 bases for V and 3 bases for J; bases not matched to a gene: 2.

The DNA of the CDR3 is TGTGCCATCAGTGGTAGCGGGAGGTCGACCTACGAGCAGTACTTC. This gives the protein CAISGSGRSTYEQYF. The chain uses TRBV10-3 and TRBJ2-7; 10 bases are shared with TRBD2. The J segment lost 2 bases and the V segment lost 4 bases, leaving 5 bases of the junction unmatched. CDR1 is ENHRY, CDR2 SYGVKD, per germline. CDR3 length: 15 amino acids.

The chain carries TRBV14 and TRBJ2-5; 7 positions agree with TRBD1. The V gene end was trimmed by 4 bases and the J gene end by 0 bases; junction bases not matched to a gene: 5. In germline, CDR1 is SGHDN, CDR2 FVKESK. This CDR3 contains 15 residues. CDR3 bases: TGTGCCAGCAGCCTCTCGACAGGGCACCAAGAGACCCAGTACTTC. Its translation: CASSLSTGHQETQYF.

This clone was seen more than once but under ten times. The chain links TRBV25-1 to TRBJ1-6; 8 positions agree with TRBD1. The germline V gene encodes CDR1 MGHDK and CDR2 SYGVNS. This CDR3 spans 15 amino acids. The V segment lost 4 bases and the J segment 6 bases; nucleotides outside the gene matches: 5. In nucleotides, the CDR3 is TGTGCCAGCAGTGCCTTGACAGGGGTTAATTCACCCCTCCACTTT. Residues: CASSALTGVNSPLHF.